This passage covers 16 T cell receptor beta chains from one sample sequenced in a study of circulating CD8 cells and anti-PD-1 response in melanoma. Sorting of live CD3+CD8+TCRalphabeta+ cells by PD-1 and/or TIGIT gave four subsets. The QIAseq Immune Repertoire TCR panel built the libraries from around 15 ng of total RNA. TCRdb analysed the reads with MiXCR anew, one entry per CDR3 protein. The sample includes 2,000 or so distinct CDR3 sequences, approximately 6% of them seen just once. The specimen comprised CD8+ T cells from PBMCs, sampled at baseline or after one month of anti-PD-1 therapy (not recorded which). These receptor sequences come from a human donor with melanoma.

In this sample, this clonotype is medium-sized. V is TRBV29-1 and J is TRBJ2-7; D is unresolved. Between the trimmed V and J ends, which lost 4 bases and 3 bases, there was a span of 13 bases. CDR1 SQVTM and CDR2 ANQGSEA come from the germline V gene. The CDR3 has 13 amino acids. CDR3 region: CSVALPASYEQYF. CDR3 sequence (DNA): TGCAGCGTTGCTCTCCCCGCGAGCTACGAGCAGTACTTC.

This clonotype is large within its sample. The genes are TRBV7-9 and TRBJ2-1, with D unclear. V was clipped by 2 bases and J by 5 bases, with 7 bases between them. The CDR3 contains 13 residues. Germline loops: CDR1 SEHNR, CDR2 FQNEAQ (reference sequence). The DNA of the CDR3 is TGTGCCAGCAGCTTAATCTCTAACAATGAGCAGTTCTTC. Amino acid sequence: CASSLISNNEQFF.

This clonotype is labeled medium-sized (0.01 to 0.1%). The rearrangement links TRBV4-1 to TRBJ2-2; tentatively, D is TRBD1 (5 bases). The V gene's germline CDR1 is MGHRA and CDR2 YSYEKL. With 4 bases removed from V and 5 bases from J, the gap between germline ends came to 11 bases. The CDR3 totals 14 residues. CDR3 region: CASSLYTGTGELFF. As DNA, the CDR3 is TGCGCCAGCAGCCTCTACACAGGAACCGGGGAGCTGTTTTTT.

This clonotype ranks as medium-sized. This chain uses TRBV25-1 with TRBJ2-7; 8 bases align to TRBD1. J lost 4 bases, V lost 4 bases, and 6 bases had no gene match. This CDR3 has 14 residues. Germline V gives CDR1 MGHDK, CDR2 SYGVNS. Written as DNA, the CDR3 is TGTGCCAGCAGTGCGTTCCAGGGGGCGTACGAGCAGTACTTC. It translates to CASSAFQGAYEQYF.

In its sample, this clonotype ranks as medium-sized (0.01 to 0.1%). The V gene is TRBV2, the J gene TRBJ2-5; D is perhaps TRBD1 (5 bases). CDR3 length: 15 residues. Germline lookup yields CDR1 SNHLY and CDR2 FYNNEI. V was cut by 2 bases and J by 2 bases, with 12 bases left in between. The CDR3 DNA sequence: TGTGCCAGCAGTGAATCACAGGCCGAACAAGAGACCCAGTACTTC. Translation gives CASSESQAEQETQYF.

This clonotype came up a few times. This may be a read error: a much more frequent sequence differs by one nucleotide. The V call is TRBV19, the J call TRBJ1-1; TRBD1 matches 7 bases. The germline CDR1 and CDR2 sequences are LNHDA and SQIVND (reference sequence). The CDR3 loop spans 14 amino acids. The CDR3 coding sequence is TGTGCCAGTATCATACAGGGGTCGAACACTGAAGCTTACTTT. Translation gives CASIIQGSNTEAYF.

The rearrangement links TRBV12-3 or TRBV12-4 to TRBJ2-5; perhaps TRBD1 as D (6 bases). CDR3 length equals 14 residues. Trimming pared 2 bases from V and 9 bases from J, leaving 16 bases between. The CDR3 loop reads CASSLLGTPGAQYF. CDR3 nucleotide sequence: TGTGCCAGCAGTTTATTAGGGACCCCAGGGGCCCAGTACTTC.

By share, this clonotype ranks as medium-sized (0.01 to 0.1%). The gene calls are TRBV19 and TRBJ2-7; tentative D call: TRBD1 (6 bases). CDR1 is LNHDA and CDR2 is SQIVND in the germline V gene (reference sequence). The length of the CDR3 is 13 residues. Trimming removed 4 bases at V and 3 bases at J, with 10 bases between. CDR3 amino acids: CASSRTENYEQYF. CDR3 bases: TGTGCCAGTAGTAGGACAGAGAACTACGAGCAGTACTTC.

By share, this clonotype ranks as medium-sized. The chain has TRBV7-3 and TRBJ2-5, with D unresolved. The V end was cut by 2 bases, the J end by 5 bases, with 12 bases between. This CDR3 is built from 14 residues. CDR1 SGHTA and CDR2 FQGTGA come from the germline V gene. CDR3 sequence: CASSLGHGFETQYF. CDR3 sequence (DNA): TGTGCCAGCAGCTTAGGGCATGGTTTCGAGACCCAGTACTTC.

A remark on this clonotype: This may come from a read error, since a much larger clone is one base off. The conserved final phenylalanine or tryptophan is absent from the CDR3, which likely points to a read error. This chain links TRBV7-2 with TRBJ2-1; 7 bases fit TRBD2. Germline-derived CDR1 and CDR2 are SGHTA and FQGNSA. J lost 0 bases, V lost 4 bases, and 6 bases had no gene match. This CDR3 is 16 amino acids long. The CDR3: CASSYWDYASYNEQFS. The CDR3 DNA reads TGTGCCAGCAGCTACTGGGACTACGCCTCCTACAATGAGCAGTTCTCC.

This clonotype came up a few times. CDR3 nucleotide sequence: TGCAGCGTTGATAGACTAGAGGATTACAATGAGCAGTTCTTC. Residues: CSVDRLEDYNEQFF. The chain joins TRBV29-1 to TRBJ2-1; tentatively, D is TRBD2 (6 bases). Trimming cost V 3 bases and J 4 bases, with 13 bases left between them. CDR3 length: 14 residues. Looked up from germline, CDR1 is SQVTM and CDR2 is ANQGSEA.

Within the sample, this clonotype is medium-sized. V is TRBV19 and J is TRBJ2-1; no firm D call. Germline loops: CDR1 LNHDA, CDR2 SQIVND (reference sequence). CDR3 length equals 13 residues. V was pared by 3 bases and J by 5 bases, with 8 bases between. This chain's CDR3 is CASSIDINNEQFF. The CDR3 bases are TGTGCCAGTAGTATCGACATCAACAATGAGCAGTTCTTC.

This clonotype is medium-sized in the sample. V gene TRBV24-1 combines with J gene TRBJ1-2; D is perhaps TRBD1 (5 bases). Trimming removed 3 bases from V and 4 bases from J, with 17 bases in between. Germline CDR1 is KGHDR and CDR2 is SFDVKD. This CDR3 is 16 amino acids long. For the CDR3, the DNA is TGTGCCACCAGTGATGGGGACGGCCAGGCTTTCTATGGCTACACCTTC. Amino acids: CATSDGDGQAFYGYTF.

In its sample, this clonotype ranks as medium-sized. The genes are TRBV19 and TRBJ1-1; D is perhaps TRBD1 (6 bases). The CDR3 extends over 12 amino acids. V lost 8 bases to trimming and J lost 1 base, with 8 bases between them. CDR1 LNHDA and CDR2 SQIVND come from the germline V gene (reference sequence). The CDR3 nucleotides are TGTGCCAGTGAGACAGGGAACACTGAAGCTTTCTTT. This encodes CASETGNTEAFF.

By sample share, this clonotype is medium-sized. The rearrangement links TRBV2 to TRBJ2-7, with 11 positions matching TRBD2. V lost 6 bases, J lost 4 bases, and 5 bases stayed unmatched. The germline V gene has CDR1 SNHLY and CDR2 FYNNEI. The CDR3 is 14 residues long. CDR3 loop: CASSPGTSGYEQYF. The CDR3 bases are TGTGCCAGCAGCCCCGGGACTAGCGGATACGAGCAGTACTTC.

This chain uses TRBV12-3 or TRBV12-4 with TRBJ1-5; D is ambiguous. Trimming removed 4 bases from V and 5 bases from J, with 12 bases in between. The CDR3 sequence is 14 residues long. The CDR3, as DNA: TGTGCCAGCAGTTCGGCCGAGAACCATCAGCCCCAGCATTTT. Amino acids: CASSSAENHQPQHF.